These 16 T cell receptor beta chains were sequenced from one sample in a study of T cell responses to AZD1222 COVID-19 vaccine. Only in-frame clones appear in the TCRdb table, and some are missing; sequencing was by immunoSEQ multiplex PCR. The sample lists approximately 190,000 clones, 85% to 95% seen once, with more than 0.8% in the top ten. The sample was peripheral blood, taken 28 days after the second AZD1222 dose. These receptor sequences come from an adult who received the AZD1222 COVID-19 vaccine.

This clone appeared a few times. The rearrangement joins TRBV11-2 to TRBJ1-6; D gene uncertain. V lost 5 bases to trimming and J lost 11 bases, with 10 bases between them. Germline V lookup: CDR1 SGHAT, CDR2 FQNNGV. The CDR3 has 12 residues. CDR3 nucleotide sequence: TGTGCCAGCAGCCCCGGCGTCACACCCCTCCACTTT. This codes for CASSPGVTPLHF.

V usage is TRBV29-1 and J usage is TRBJ2-5; D ambiguous. The CDR3 consists of 13 residues. Germline CDR1 SQVTM, CDR2 ANQGSEA. V was shortened by 5 bases and J by 0 bases, with 10 bases between the two germline ends. In DNA, the CDR3 is TGCAGCGTTCGGGTAAGGGACCAAGAGACCCAGTACTTC. Protein: CSVRVRDQETQYF. Looking up the rest from reference TRBV29-1 and TRBJ2-5 gives the full variable domain: SAVISQKPSRDICQRGTSLTIQCQVDSQVTMMFWYRQQPGQSLTLIATANQGSEATYESGFVIDKFPISRPNLTFSTLTVSNMSPEDSSIYLCSVRVRDQETQYFGPGTRLLVL.

This chain joins TRBV19 and TRBJ1-5; the match to TRBD1 covers 9 bases. J was trimmed by 7 bases and V by 6 bases; bases with no gene match: 4. CDR3 length: 13 amino acids. Per germline, CDR1 LNHDA and CDR2 SQIVND (reference sequence). The CDR3 DNA follows: TGTGCCAGTAGCACCACAGGGGGCCAGCCCCAGCATTTT. Its protein product is CASSTTGGQPQHF.

The genes are TRBV6-6 and TRBJ1-4; possible D gene TRBD1, 5 bases. Germline V gene data show CDR1 as MNHNY and CDR2 as SVGAGI (reference sequence). Trimming cost V 8 bases and J 8 bases, with 15 bases left between them. The CDR3 loop spans 13 amino acids. CDR3 loop: CASRGGSAEKLFF. The CDR3 region has the DNA TGTGCCAGCCGGGGGGGGTCGGCGGAAAAACTGTTTTTT.

The CDR3 is CASSLSTSASLNSYEQYF. The DNA for the CDR3 is TGCGCCAGCAGCTTGTCCACTAGCGCGTCCCTAAACTCCTACGAGCAGTACTTC. The chain recombines TRBV5-1 with TRBJ2-7; TRBD2 matches at 7 bases. Germline values: CDR1 SGHRS, CDR2 YFSETQ. V trimming: 1 base; J trimming: 0 bases; junction bases outside the gene matches: 13. The CDR3 sequence is 18 residues long.

V and J are TRBV3-1 (or the pseudogene TRBV3-2) and TRBJ1-1; possibly TRBD1 for D (5 bases). The V gene's germline CDR1 is LGHDT and CDR2 YNNKEL (reference sequence). The CDR3 is 15 amino acids. V lost 1 base and J lost 5, with 14 bases in between. CDR3 bases: TGTGCCAGCAGCCAAGTCGCAGGGCTTGATACTGAAGCTTTCTTT. Translation: CASSQVAGLDTEAFF.

This chain links TRBV7-3 with TRBJ1-3; TRBD1 matches at 7 bases. The germline V gene has CDR1 SGHTA and CDR2 FQGTGA. The CDR3 spans 16 residues. V shed 5 bases, J shed 0 bases, and the junction held 7 bases outside the gene matches. The CDR3 DNA is TGTGCCAGCAGCCCTACAGGGGCCAGCTCTGGAAACACCATATATTTT. Residues: CASSPTGASSGNTIYF.

This chain joins TRBV4-2 and TRBJ1-2; D unclear. The length of the CDR3 is 13 residues. Trimming pared 1 base from V and 4 bases from J, leaving 7 bases between. CDR1 is LGHNA and CDR2 is YNFKEQ in the germline V gene. CDR3 residues: CASSQGGVYGYTF. The CDR3 DNA reads TGTGCCAGCAGCCAAGGGGGTGTCTATGGCTACACCTTC.

This sequence joins TRBV4-1 and TRBJ1-5, with 7 bases fitting TRBD1. V was pared by 2 bases and J by 6 bases, with 19 bases of the junction left unmatched. This CDR3 contains 19 residues. CDR1 and CDR2 from the germline V gene are MGHRA and YSYEKL. DNA of the CDR3: TGCGCCAGCAGCCAAAGTATATTTGTCCCGGGACAGACTCGTCAGCCCCAGCATTTT. Its translation: CASSQSIFVPGQTRQPQHF.

The chain recombines TRBV5-1 with TRBJ1-3; a possible D gene is TRBD1 (5 bases). Trimming left V 3 bases short and J 1 base short, with 11 bases between. CDR1 is SGHRS, CDR2 YFSETQ, per germline. This CDR3 comprises 15 residues. CDR3 in DNA: TGCGCCAGCAGCTGGGACGGAGGGTCTGGAAACACCATATATTTT. Protein product: CASSWDGGSGNTIYF.

The chain carries TRBV30 and TRBJ1-5; D uncertain. This CDR3 contains 13 residues. The ends were cut back, 3 bases at V and 0 bases at J, with 6 bases in the middle. Germline V gives CDR1 GTSNPN, CDR2 SVGIG (reference sequence). Written as DNA, the CDR3 is TGTGCCTGGAGGGCTAATAGCAATCAGCCCCAGCATTTT. It specifies CAWRANSNQPQHF.

The chain recombines TRBV14 with TRBJ1-1; D remains ambiguous. The CDR3 is 13 residues long. Trimming took 3 bases from V and 5 from J, leaving 10 bases between them. Germline values: CDR1 SGHDN, CDR2 FVKESK. The CDR3 spells CASSQVSVTEAFF. CDR3 DNA: TGTGCCAGCAGCCAGGTTTCCGTGACTGAAGCTTTCTTT. Drawing the rest from reference TRBV14 and TRBJ1-1, the complete variable domain is EAGVTQFPSHSVIEKGQTVTLRCDPISGHDNLYWYRRVMGKEIKFLLHFVKESKQDESGMPNNRFLAERTGGTYSTLKVQPAELEDSGVYFCASSQVSVTEAFFGQGTRLTVV.

V and J are TRBV2 and TRBJ2-7; a possible D gene is TRBD2 (7 bases). The CDR3 spans 12 residues. CDR1 is SNHLY and CDR2 is FYNNEI in the germline V gene. The V and J ends lost 11 bases and 8 bases respectively, with 19 bases between them. The CDR3 DNA sequence: TGTGCCGCCCTATTAAGGGGGGGGAAGCAGTACTTC. Translating gives CAALLRGGKQYF. Together with reference TRBV2 and TRBJ2-7, the CDR3 gives the full variable domain: EPEVTQTPSHQVTQMGQEVILRCVPISNHLYFYWYRQILGQKVEFLVSFYNNEISEKSEIFDDQFSVERPDGSNFTLKIRSTKLEDSAMYFCAALLRGGKQYFGPGTRLTVT.

The rearrangement links TRBV21-1 to TRBJ1-2. TRBV21-1 is a pseudogene locus. The CDR3 consists of 17 residues. The CDR3 coding sequence is TGTGCCAGCAGTTCTCTATACTGCGTCTTTCCTAACTATGGCTACACCTTC. Amino acids: CASSSLYCVFPNYGYTF.

CDR3 in amino acids: CASSKGSRETQYF. CDR3 in DNA: TGTGCCAGTTCAAAAGGCAGTCGAGAGACCCAGTACTTC. This chain joins TRBV19 and TRBJ2-5; D gene unclear. The ends were cut back, 8 bases at V and 4 bases at J, with 14 bases in the middle. Germline CDR1 and CDR2: LNHDA and SQIVND (reference sequence). The CDR3 covers 13 residues.

The chain recombines TRBV7-8 with TRBJ2-3, with no clear D. The CDR3 totals 12 residues. The ends were cut back, 3 bases at V and 6 bases at J, with 7 bases in the middle. Germline V gene lookup returns CDR1 SGHVS and CDR2 FQNEAQ. The CDR3 spells CASSFKGDTQYF. CDR3 in DNA: TGTGCCAGCAGCTTCAAAGGGGATACGCAGTATTTT.